The present TCR beta chain was sequenced within a study of early T cells in non-severe SARS-CoV-2 infection. TCRdb reprocessed the 5' RACE reads via MiXCR and lists one record per CDR3 protein. This sample yields under 75,000 distinct CDR3 sequences, of which more than 9.5% are seen a single time; around 9.9% belongs to the top ten. The CDR3 spans 14 residues. The germline V gene has CDR1 MNHEY and CDR2 SVGAGI. V lost 10 bases and J lost 0, with 16 bases in between. Study-level results: VDJdb matching, biased toward anti-spike CD8 responses, missed private and CD4 specificities.

This clonotype was picked up many times. What it binds is not known. This sequence was found in an adult who was a healthcare worker with PCR-confirmed SARS-CoV-2 infection or an uninfected control (not recorded which). Sequencing was performed on whole blood. The rearrangement joins TRBV6-5 to TRBJ2-7; D is unresolved. The CDR3 reads CATTRGPTSYEQYF. The CDR3 region has the DNA TGTGCCACTACAAGAGGTCCTACCTCCTACGAGCAGTACTTC.